The 23 T cell receptor beta chains below all came from one sample that was sequenced in a study of tissue T cells after allogeneic stem cell transplantation. The time point is: mouse harvest day 14 after allogeneic transplant. Tail vein injection delivered 10^7 T-cell-depleted bone marrow cells and 10^6 splenic CD5+ T cells. TCRdb keeps only in-frame clones here, not all; method: immunoSEQ multiplex PCR. There are 900 to 1,400 clones in the sample; just over 45% occur only once, and around a third lies in the top ten. The sample consisted of liver tissue. The receptors come from a female BALB/c mouse given C57BL/6 T cells with graft-versus-host disease after an allogeneic hematopoietic cell transplant.

Concerning this clone: Each gene name is a mouse one. The read terminates 1 residue before the CDR3 end, so the remaining end is supplied by the germline J gene. The chain carries TRBV23 and TRBJ1-2. This CDR3 spans 11 amino acids. The V gene's germline CDR1 is KGHTA and CDR2 FQNQQP. CDR3 DNA (partial): TGCTCCAGCAGTCGAAACTCCGACTACACC. This translates into CSSSRNSDYT. The entire CDR3 is CSSSRNSDYTF.

This clone is labeled as large (0.1 to 1%). Gene names are the mouse ones. The CDR3 extends 1 residue past the end of the read, so its final part is completed from the germline J gene. The rearrangement joins TRBV29 to TRBJ2-7, with 12 bases that match TRBD2. Unmatched junction bases numbered 6, after V lost 6 bases and J lost 0 bases. The CDR3 is made up of 16 amino acids. The germline CDR1 and CDR2 sequences are MSHET and SYDVDS. CDR3 bases read: TGTGCTAGCAGCCAGACTGGGGGGGCGAGCTCCTATGAACAGTAC. This translates into CASSQTGGASSYEQY. The CDR3 reads in full as CASSQTGGASSYEQYF.

Of note for this clone: The gene names given are mouse names. The DNA ends 1 residue before the CDR3 does, and the rest of the CDR3 is filled in from the germline J gene. The chain is built from TRBV12-2 and TRBJ2-1; 8 bases fit TRBD2. The junction had 8 bases not matched to a gene; V was cut back by 5 bases and J by 3 bases. The V gene's germline CDR1 is SGHLS and CDR2 HYDKME. The CDR3 is made up of 15 amino acids. CDR3 DNA (partial): TGTGCCAGCTATCCGACTGGGGACGGCTATGCTGAGCAGTTC. Protein: CASYPTGDGYAEQF. The whole CDR3 protein reads CASYPTGDGYAEQFF.

In the case of this clone: Gene names and germline refer to mouse. The sequence runs out 1 residue before the end of the CDR3; the remainder is reconstructed from the germline J gene. The chain joins TRBV17 to TRBJ2-2; 13 bases fit TRBD2. This CDR3 contains 17 residues. CDR1 and CDR2 (germline): MNHDT, YYDKIL. The V segment lost 0 bases and the J segment 4 bases; nucleotides outside the gene matches: 2. The sequenced CDR3 bases are TGTGCTAGCAGTAGAGAGGACTGGGGGGGCCTCACCGGGCAGCTCTAC. It yields the protein CASSREDWGGLTGQLY. The entire CDR3 is CASSREDWGGLTGQLYF.

On this clone itself: Mouse germline and gene names are used. The missing CDR3 end, 1 residue past where the read stops, is filled in from the germline J gene. The V gene is TRBV3, the J gene TRBJ2-4; no clear D gene. Trimming left V 1 base short and J 0 bases short, with 5 bases between. Looked up from germline, CDR1 is SNHLY and CDR2 is FYNGKV (reference sequence). The length of the CDR3 is 14 residues. Incomplete CDR3 DNA: TGTGCCAGCAGCTTAGTGGGTAGTCAAAACACCTTGTAC. It codes for CASSLVGSQNTLY. The full CDR3 reads CASSLVGSQNTLYF.

In regard to this clone: Mouse names are used for the genes. Sequencing ends 1 residue short of the CDR3 end; the germline J gene provides the rest. The chain is built from TRBV26 and TRBJ1-1; D call uncertain. The germline gives CDR1 KGHPV, CDR2 FQNQEV (reference sequence). The CDR3 runs to 15 residues. V was cut by 4 bases and J by 0 bases, with 12 bases left in between. The sequenced CDR3 bases are TGTGCCAGCAGTCCGAGGCACTGGGCAAACACAGAAGTCTTC. It specifies CASSPRHWANTEVF. In full, the CDR3 is CASSPRHWANTEVFF.

This clone was seen more than once but under ten times. The genes are named according to mouse. The sequenced fragment ends 1 residue before the CDR3 boundary, so the rest is inferred from the germline J gene. The chain recombines TRBV1 with TRBJ1-4; D is undetermined. This CDR3 has 15 residues. V lost 0 bases and J lost 0, with 5 bases in between. In germline, CDR1 is NSQYPW, CDR2 LRSPGD (reference sequence). The CDR3 bases that were read are TGCACCTGCAGTGCAGAACGGATTTCCAACGAAAGATTATTT. Residues: CTCSAERISNERLF. The whole CDR3 reads CTCSAERISNERLFF.

Worth noting for this clone: Gene labels here are mouse ones. Read coverage stops 1 residue before the CDR3 terminus; the germline J gene supplies the remainder. The chain employs TRBV16 and TRBJ2-5; TRBD1 matches at 9 bases. The V gene end was trimmed by 4 bases and the J gene end by 6 bases; junction bases not matched to a gene: 5. The CDR3 contains 14 residues. Germline-derived CDR1 and CDR2 are SGHSA and FRNQAP. CDR3 amino acids: CASSSTGGGDTQYF. The sequenced CDR3 bases are TGTGCAAGCAGCTCAACAGGGGGCGGGGACACCCAGTAC.

In the case of this clone: Mouse germline and gene names are used. The read gets to within 1 residue of the CDR3 end, and the germline J gene fills in the rest. The chain employs TRBV3 and TRBJ2-7; D is unresolved. The CDR3 totals 13 residues. CDR1 SNHLY and CDR2 FYNGKV come from the germline V gene (reference sequence). Trimming took off 3 bases at V and 4 bases at J, with 10 bases between the two ends. The DNA read from the CDR3 is TGTGCCAGCAGCTTCTACGTACAATATGAACAGTAC. Protein product: CASSFYVQYEQY. The entire CDR3 reads CASSFYVQYEQYF.

The sample holds one count of this clone. Mouse gene names apply. The read is 1 residue too short to cover the CDR3 end, so that end is filled in from the germline J gene. This chain uses TRBV4 with TRBJ2-3, with 10 bases fitting TRBD2. Trimming took 5 bases from V and 2 from J; bases not matched to a gene: 4. Germline V gene data show CDR1 as LGHDT and CDR2 as YNNKQL (reference sequence). The CDR3 sequence is 15 residues long. The DNA read from the CDR3 is TGTGCCAGCAGCCTCTGGGGGGGCGATGCAGAAACGCTGTAT. Translation: CASSLWGGDAETLY. The full CDR3 is CASSLWGGDAETLYF. The full variable domain, its missing parts supplied by reference TRBV4 and TRBJ2-3, is ETAVFQTPNYHVTQVGNEVSFNCKQTLGHDTMYWYKQDSKKLLKIMFSYNNKQLIVNETVPRRFSPQSSDKAHLNLRIKSVEPEDSAVYLCASSLWGGDAETLYFGSGTRLTVL.

This clone is large in the sample. Mouse names are used for the genes. The read ends 1 residue early relative to the CDR3; the germline J gene fills the gap. This sequence joins TRBV5 and TRBJ2-1; TRBD2 matches at 9 bases. Looked up from germline, CDR1 is LGHNA and CDR2 is YNLKQL (reference sequence). CDR3 size: 14 residues. V shed 4 bases, J shed 7 bases, and the junction held 5 bases outside the gene matches. This chain's CDR3 is CASSPWGGGAEQFF. The covered CDR3 bases are TGTGCCAGCAGCCCCTGGGGGGGTGGGGCTGAGCAGTTC.

To note about this clone: The genes and germline here are from mouse. The CDR3 end is not reached by the read, which stops 1 residue before it; the germline J gene fills it in. This chain connects TRBV20 to TRBJ1-1; unclear D gene. This CDR3 spans 9 amino acids. CDR1 and CDR2 from the germline V gene are GFQATS and STVNSAI. The CDR3 loop is CGSNTEVFF. Partial CDR3 DNA: TGTGGATCAAACACAGAAGTCTTC.

This clone showed up just once. Mouse names are used for the genes. The read falls 1 residue short of the CDR3 end, and the missing part is taken from the germline J gene. The V gene is TRBV26, the J gene TRBJ2-3; maybe TRBD1 (6 bases). This CDR3 region has 14 residues. Germline V gives CDR1 KGHPV, CDR2 FQNQEV (reference sequence). V lost 2 bases and J lost 3, with 9 bases in between. CDR3 bases read: TGTGCCAGCAGTCTGCTCGGGACAGCAGAAACGCTGTAT. Amino acid sequence: CASSLLGTAETLY. In full, the CDR3 reads CASSLLGTAETLYF.

As to this clone: Genes here carry mouse names. The sequence runs out 1 residue before the end of the CDR3; the remainder is reconstructed from the germline J gene. The V and J genes are TRBV12-1 and TRBJ2-4, with 10 bases identical to TRBD2. CDR1 SGHSN and CDR2 HYEKVE come from the germline V gene. The ends lost 6 bases at V and 0 bases at J; junction bases unmatched: 8. This CDR3 is 16 amino acids long. CDR3 sequence reads: CASGPGLGSSQNTLYF. The sequenced part of the CDR3 DNA is TGTGCCAGCGGTCCGGGACTGGGGTCTAGTCAAAACACCTTGTAC.

This clone showed up just a few times. Gene names follow the mouse nomenclature. The sequenced part of the CDR3 DNA is TGTGCCAGCAGTCTCCGGGGATCCAACGAAAGATTATTT. Its protein is CASSLRGSNERLF. In full, the CDR3 is CASSLRGSNERLFF. The chain carries TRBV26 and TRBJ1-4; D remains unclear. The CDR3 end lies 1 residue beyond the end of the read and is filled in from the germline J gene. CDR3 size: 14 residues. Trimming took 3 bases from V and 2 from J, leaving 7 bases between them. The germline CDR1 and CDR2 sequences are KGHPV and FQNQEV (reference sequence).

A note on this clone: Gene and germline names: mouse. The read gets to within 1 residue of the CDR3 end, and the germline J gene fills in the rest. V and J are TRBV3 and TRBJ1-3; D not certain. V was clipped by 0 bases and J by 0 bases, with 3 bases between them. Germline V CDR1 and CDR2: SNHLY, FYNGKV (reference sequence). The CDR3 runs 14 residues. CDR3 sequence: CASSLARSGNTLYF. The sequenced CDR3 bases are TGTGCCAGCAGCTTAGCCCGTTCTGGAAATACGCTCTAT.

This clone counts as large. Genes and germline are mouse. CDR3 DNA (partial): TGTGCCTGGAGTCTAGGCAGGGGACACCAGGCTCCGCTT. Translating gives CAWSLGRGHQAPL. The full CDR3 sequence reads CAWSLGRGHQAPLF. V gene TRBV31 combines with J gene TRBJ1-5; D is possibly TRBD1 (6 bases). With the read ending 1 residue before the CDR3 end, the germline J gene is used to fill in that end. The CDR3 has 14 residues. V was trimmed by 0 bases and J by 5 bases, leaving 11 bases between them. Germline CDR1 is GKSSPN and CDR2 is SITVG.

With regard to this clone: Germline and genes here are mouse. Read coverage stops 1 residue before the CDR3 terminus; the germline J gene supplies the remainder. This chain joins TRBV26 and TRBJ1-4; D is possibly TRBD1 (5 bases). Germline V CDR1 and CDR2: KGHPV, FQNQEV (reference sequence). Trimming took 6 bases from V and 0 from J, leaving 11 bases between them. The CDR3 has 15 amino acids. The covered CDR3 bases are TGTGCCAGCAGGTCTGGACAAATTTCCAACGAAAGATTATTT. Protein: CASRSGQISNERLF. The entire CDR3 is CASRSGQISNERLFF.

Remarks on this clone: Mouse germline and gene names are used. The observed sequence ends 1 residue before the CDR3 terminus, with the missing tail filled in from the germline J gene. The chain carries TRBV29 and TRBJ2-2, with unresolved D. Germline V gives CDR1 MSHET, CDR2 SYDVDS. V gave up 4 bases and J gave up 4 bases, with 4 bases separating them. This CDR3 has 12 residues. CDR3 sequence reads: CASSSSTGQLYF. The CDR3 bases that were read are TGTGCTAGCAGTTCAAGCACCGGGCAGCTCTAC.

This clone was seen a few times. Gene names follow the mouse nomenclature. The observed sequence ends 1 residue before the CDR3 terminus, with the missing tail filled in from the germline J gene. The chain recombines TRBV16 with TRBJ2-4; D is undetermined. CDR1 and CDR2 from the germline V gene are SGHSA and FRNQAP. The CDR3 covers 13 residues. Trimming stripped 5 bases from V and 2 bases from J, with 8 bases between. Incomplete CDR3 DNA: TGTGCAAGCAGCCCCGGGTCTCAAAACACCTTGTAC. It codes for CASSPGSQNTLY. The entire CDR3 reads CASSPGSQNTLYF.

Worth noting for this clone: Germline and genes here are mouse. The observed sequence ends 1 residue before the CDR3 terminus, with the missing tail filled in from the germline J gene. The chain combines TRBV2 with TRBJ1-4, with a possible D match to TRBD1 (5 bases). With 1 base removed from V and 7 bases from J, the gap between germline ends came to 7 bases. Germline assignment: CDR1 LGHNA and CDR2 YSYQKL. This CDR3 is built from 13 residues. CDR3 sequence reads: CASSQGGGERLFF. The CDR3 bases that were read are TGTGCCAGCAGCCAAGGGGGGGGCGAAAGATTATTT. Combining the CDR3 with reference TRBV2 and TRBJ1-4 gives the whole variable domain DPKIIQKPKYLVAVTGSEKILICEQYLGHNAMYWYRQSAKKPLEFMFSYSYQKLMDNQTASSRFQPQSSKKNHLDLQITALKPDDSATYFCASSQGGGERLFFGHGTKLSVL.

A note on this clone: These gene names are mouse names. Read coverage stops 1 residue before the CDR3 terminus; the germline J gene supplies the remainder. This chain joins TRBV13-2 and TRBJ1-2, with D maybe TRBD1 (6 bases). V was clipped by 0 bases and J by 4 bases, with 10 bases between them. The CDR3 consists of 14 residues. Germline V CDR1 and CDR2: NNHNN, SYGAGS (reference sequence). The covered CDR3 bases are TGTGCCAGCGGTGATGGGGGGGCGCGCTCCGACTACACC. It encodes CASGDGGARSDYT. The CDR3 in its entirety is CASGDGGARSDYTF.

Points on this clone: Gene names follow the mouse nomenclature. The read is 1 residue too short to cover the CDR3 end, so that end is filled in from the germline J gene. This chain uses TRBV29 with TRBJ1-2; 10 nucleotides agree with TRBD1. CDR1 is MSHET, CDR2 SYDVDS, per germline. The CDR3 extends over 14 amino acids. J lost 2 bases, V lost 5 bases, and 2 bases had no gene match. CDR3 in amino acids: CASSPGQGNSDYTF. Incomplete CDR3 DNA: TGTGCTAGCAGTCCGGGACAGGGGAACTCCGACTACACC.